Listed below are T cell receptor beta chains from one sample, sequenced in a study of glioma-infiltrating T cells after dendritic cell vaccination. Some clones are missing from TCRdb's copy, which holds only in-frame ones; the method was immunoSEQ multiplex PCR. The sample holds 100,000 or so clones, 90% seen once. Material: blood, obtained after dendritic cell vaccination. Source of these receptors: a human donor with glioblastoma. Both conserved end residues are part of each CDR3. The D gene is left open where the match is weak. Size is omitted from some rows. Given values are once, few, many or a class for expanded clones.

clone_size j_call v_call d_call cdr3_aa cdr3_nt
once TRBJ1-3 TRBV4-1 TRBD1 CASSPRTGISGNTIYF TGCGCCAGCAGCCCTAGGACAGGTATCTCTGGAAACACCATATATTTT
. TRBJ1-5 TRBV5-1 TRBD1 CASSLRGLRNQPQHF TGCGCCAGCAGTTTGAGGGGGCTTCGAAACCAGCCCCAGCATTTT
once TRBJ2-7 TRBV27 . CASSLSYGEQYF TGTGCCAGCAGTTTAAGCTACGGCGAGCAGTACTTC
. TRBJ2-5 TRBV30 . CAWSARNSETQYF TGTGCCTGGAGTGCCCGGAACAGTGAGACCCAGTACTTC
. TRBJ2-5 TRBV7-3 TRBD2 CASSPSGAKTQYF TGTGCCAGCAGCCCTAGCGGGGCGAAGACCCAGTACTTC
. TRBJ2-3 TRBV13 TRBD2 CASSLRSGRPDTQYF TGTGCCAGCAGCTTAAGGAGCGGGAGGCCAGATACGCAGTATTTT
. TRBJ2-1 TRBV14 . CASSQFTLATEQFF TGTGCCAGCAGCCAATTTACTCTCGCCACGGAGCAGTTCTTC
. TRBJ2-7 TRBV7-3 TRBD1 CASSTGTGLSQQYF TGTGCCAGCAGTACCGGGACAGGGCTCTCTCAGCAGTACTTC
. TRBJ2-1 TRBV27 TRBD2 CASSFGSGTSGLYEQFF TGTGCCAGCAGTTTTGGATCCGGGACTAGCGGGTTGTATGAGCAGTTCTTC
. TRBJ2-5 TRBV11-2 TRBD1 CASRGDSATSQYF TGTGCCAGCAGGGGGGACAGCGCCACCTCCCAGTACTTC
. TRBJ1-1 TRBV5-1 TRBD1 CASSMQGAQNTEAFF TGCGCCAGCAGCATGCAGGGGGCGCAGAACACTGAAGCTTTCTTT
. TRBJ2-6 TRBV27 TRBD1 CASRPQGAGANVLTF TGTGCCAGCAGACCCCAGGGGGCTGGGGCCAACGTCCTGACTTTC
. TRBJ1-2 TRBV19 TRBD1 CASSLWTGNYGYTF TGTGCCAGTAGTCTCTGGACAGGCAACTATGGCTACACCTTC
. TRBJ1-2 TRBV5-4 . CASSLLTLSQGYTF TGTGCCAGCAGCTTATTAACATTATCTCAGGGCTACACCTTC
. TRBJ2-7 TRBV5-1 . CASSPSRQAAYEQYF TGCGCCAGCAGCCCATCCCGACAAGCTGCCTACGAGCAGTACTTC
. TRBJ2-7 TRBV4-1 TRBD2 CASSQELAGTYEQYF TGCGCCAGCAGCCAAGAACTAGCGGGAACCTACGAGCAGTACTTC
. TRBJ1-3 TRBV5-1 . CASSLEDSSGNTIYF TGCGCCAGCAGCTTGGAGGACAGCTCTGGAAACACCATATATTTT
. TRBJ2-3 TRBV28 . CASSLGGAHQGTQYF TGTGCCAGCAGTTTAGGCGGGGCCCATCAAGGTACGCAGTATTTT
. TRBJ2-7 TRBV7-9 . CASSLRQQRDEQYF TGTGCCAGCAGCTTACGACAGCAACGCGACGAGCAGTACTTC
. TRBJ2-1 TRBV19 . CASNLGGLGGNEQFF TGTGCCAGTAATCTAGGGGGCCTTGGGGGGAATGAGCAGTTCTTC
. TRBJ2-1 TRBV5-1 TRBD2 CASSLGAGGGDEQFF TGCGCCAGCAGCTTGGGAGCGGGGGGGGGAGATGAGCAGTTCTTC
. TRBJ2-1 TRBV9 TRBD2 CASSTSGQLRNEQFF TGTGCCAGCAGTACTAGCGGTCAACTTCGCAATGAGCAGTTCTTC
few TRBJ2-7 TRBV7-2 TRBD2 CASSEAGGPSYEQYF TGTGCCAGCAGCGAAGCGGGGGGGCCTTCCTACGAGCAGTACTTC
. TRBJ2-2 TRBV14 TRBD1 CASSPRTGGTGELFF TGTGCCAGCAGCCCTAGGACAGGGGGCACCGGGGAGCTGTTTTTT
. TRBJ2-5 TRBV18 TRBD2 CASSQGTTEETQYF TGTGCCAGCTCACAAGGGACTACAGAAGAGACCCAGTACTTC
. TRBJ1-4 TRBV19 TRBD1 CASSPETGGTNEKLFF TGTGCCAGTAGTCCGGAAACAGGGGGGACTAATGAAAAACTGTTTTTT
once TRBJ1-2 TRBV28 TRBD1 CASSIGQGYGYTF TGTGCCAGCAGCATAGGACAGGGATATGGCTACACCTTC
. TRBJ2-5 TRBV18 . CASSQEGLAETQYF TGTGCCAGCTCACAAGAGGGTCTGGCAGAGACCCAGTACTTC
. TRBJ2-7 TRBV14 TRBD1 CASSVTGVEQYF TGTGCCAGCAGCGTAACAGGGGTCGAGCAGTACTTC
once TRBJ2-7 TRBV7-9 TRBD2 CASSLGGGSPREQYF TGTGCCAGCAGCTTAGGAGGCGGGAGCCCCCGCGAGCAGTACTTC
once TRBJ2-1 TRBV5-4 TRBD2 CASSLRGGLAGNNEQFF TGTGCCAGCAGCCTACGGGGTGGACTAGCGGGGAACAATGAGCAGTTCTTC
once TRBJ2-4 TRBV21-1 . CASSKSDIGRARNYF TGTGCCAGCAGCAAAAGTGACATTGGGCGGGCGAGGAACTACTTC
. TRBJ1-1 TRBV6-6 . CASSYQGMNTEAFF TGTGCCAGCAGTTACCAGGGTATGAACACTGAAGCTTTCTTT
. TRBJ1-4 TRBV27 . CASSLSNSHHEKLFF TGTGCCAGCAGTTTATCGAACAGCCATCATGAAAAACTGTTTTTT
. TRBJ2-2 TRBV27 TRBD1 CASRKTGGTGELFF TGTGCCAGCAGAAAGACAGGGGGGACCGGGGAGCTGTTTTTT
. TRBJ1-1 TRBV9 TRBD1 CASNPGGGGNTEAFF TGTGCCAGCAACCCCGGAGGGGGCGGGAACACTGAAGCTTTCTTT
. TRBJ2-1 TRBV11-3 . CASSSFQRPYNEQFF TGTGCCAGCAGCTCCTTCCAGCGGCCCTACAATGAGCAGTTCTTC
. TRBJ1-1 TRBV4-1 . CASSQDHQDTEAFF TGCGCCAGCAGCCAAGATCACCAGGACACTGAAGCTTTCTTT
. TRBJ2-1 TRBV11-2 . CASSPSGRAPYNEQFF TGTGCCAGCAGCCCCAGTGGCAGGGCCCCCTACAATGAGCAGTTCTTC
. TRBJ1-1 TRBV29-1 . CSAGQTNTEAFF TGCAGCGCCGGACAGACGAACACTGAAGCTTTCTTT
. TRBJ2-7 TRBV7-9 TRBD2 CASSPGLAPTYEQYF TGTGCCAGCAGCCCGGGACTAGCGCCGACCTACGAGCAGTACTTC
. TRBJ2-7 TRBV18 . CASSHTEGGGPLDEQYF TGTGCCAGCTCACATACAGAGGGGGGGGGTCCATTGGACGAGCAGTACTTC
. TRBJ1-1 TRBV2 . CASTSGLSSAEAFF TGTGCCAGCACCTCGGGACTGTCCAGTGCTGAAGCTTTCTTT
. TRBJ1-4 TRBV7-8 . CASSLYQASTNEKLFF TGTGCCAGCAGCCTCTATCAGGCGTCAACTAATGAAAAACTGTTTTTT
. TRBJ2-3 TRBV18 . CASSPPQSDTQYF TGTGCCAGCTCACCACCCCAGTCAGATACGCAGTATTTT
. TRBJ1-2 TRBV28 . CASQPPILRGYTF TGTGCCAGCCAACCCCCAATCCTGCGAGGCTACACCTTC
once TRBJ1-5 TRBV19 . CASSATGFSSNQPQHF TGTGCCAGTAGTGCTACCGGGTTCTCCAGCAATCAGCCCCAGCATTTT
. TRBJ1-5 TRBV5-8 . CASSFTVGVSNQPQHF TGTGCCAGCAGCTTTACCGTCGGAGTTAGCAATCAGCCCCAGCATTTT
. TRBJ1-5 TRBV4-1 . CASSRVSTFNSNQPQHF TGCGCCAGCAGCCGAGTGTCGACTTTCAATAGCAATCAGCCCCAGCATTTT
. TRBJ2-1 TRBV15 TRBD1 CATSRVTGAVGQFF TGTGCCACCAGCAGAGTAACAGGGGCTGTCGGGCAGTTCTTC
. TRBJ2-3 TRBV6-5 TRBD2 CASNPLAASTDTQYF TGTGCCAGCAATCCTCTAGCGGCTAGCACAGATACGCAGTATTTT
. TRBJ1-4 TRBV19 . CASSTNLVKLFF TGTGCCAGTAGTACAAATCTAGTAAAACTGTTTTTT
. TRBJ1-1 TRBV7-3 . CASSSHGLENEAFF TGTGCCAGCAGCTCGCATGGTTTGGAGAATGAAGCTTTCTTT
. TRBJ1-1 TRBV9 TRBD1 CASSVDAGGNTEAFF TGTGCCAGCAGCGTAGACGCAGGGGGCAACACTGAAGCTTTCTTT
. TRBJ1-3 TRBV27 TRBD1 CASSFRNQDRASLGNTIYF TGTGCCAGCAGTTTCCGGAACCAGGACAGGGCGTCCTTGGGAAACACCATATATTTT